The next 20 T cell receptor beta chains were all read from a single sample in a study of T cell responses to AZD1222 COVID-19 vaccine. This table comes from immunoSEQ multiplex PCR, and its TCRdb copy is limited to in-frame clones, with some not included. The data contain about 190,000 clones, roughly 90% of them singletons. The specimen was peripheral blood, collected on day 0 of AZD1222 vaccination. These receptors all come from an adult in good health.

The chain recombines TRBV19 with TRBJ2-7, with 7 bases aligning to TRBD2. Per the germline V gene, CDR1 is LNHDA and CDR2 is SQIVND (reference sequence). The CDR3 covers 14 residues. After removal of 10 bases from V and 9 bases from J, the junction contained 18 bases not matched to a gene. CDR3 DNA: TGTGCCACTAAGGGGAGCGGGGATCCTACGAGGCAGTACTTC. It encodes CATKGSGDPTRQYF. The full variable domain, rest sourced from reference TRBV19 and TRBJ2-7, is DGGITQSPKYLFRKEGQNVTLSCEQNLNHDAMYWYRQDPGQGLRLIYYSQIVNDFQKGDIAEGYSVSREKKESFPLTVTSAQKNPTAFYLCATKGSGDPTRQYFGPGTRLTVT.

The rearrangement joins TRBV28 to TRBJ1-5; TRBD1 is a possible D gene (5 bases). This CDR3 has 18 residues. In germline, CDR1 is MDHEN, CDR2 SYDVKM. V lost 4 bases to trimming and J lost 0 bases, with 19 bases between them. The DNA of the CDR3 is TGTGCCAGCAGTTCCTCCCGGGACGGAACATATAGCAATCAGCCCCAGCATTTT. As protein: CASSSSRDGTYSNQPQHF.

The V and J genes are TRBV7-9 and TRBJ2-7; TRBD2 is a possible D gene (5 bases). The CDR3 has 17 amino acids. Germline-derived CDR1 and CDR2 are SEHNR and FQNEAQ (reference sequence). V was clipped by 2 bases and J by 2 bases, with 19 bases between them. The CDR3 nucleotides read TGTGCCAGCAGCTTATTGGCGGGCAGAACCATGACCTACGAGCAGTACTTC. It yields the protein CASSLLAGRTMTYEQYF.

The chain links TRBV19 to TRBJ2-3, with D perhaps being TRBD1 or TRBD2 (5 bases each). Germline lookup yields CDR1 LNHDA and CDR2 SQIVND (reference sequence). V gave up 4 bases and J gave up 2 bases, with 7 bases separating them. The CDR3 is made up of 13 amino acids. CDR3 region: CASSRGDTDTQYF. CDR3 bases: TGTGCCAGTAGTAGAGGGGACACAGATACGCAGTATTTT.

V usage is TRBV7-6 and J usage is TRBJ2-5, with 9 bases matching TRBD2. Germline lookup yields CDR1 SGHVS and CDR2 FNYEAQ. V was pared by 1 base and J by 5 bases, with 5 bases of the junction left unmatched. This CDR3 region has 15 residues. CDR3 coding DNA: TGTGCCAGCAGCTTAGAGGCGGGGGGGCCTGAGACCCAGTACTTC. Its translation is CASSLEAGGPETQYF.

The chain uses TRBV7-2 and TRBJ2-2; D not certain. The CDR3 runs to 14 residues. Trimming took 0 bases from V and 7 from J, leaving 9 bases between them. CDR1 and CDR2 (germline): SGHTA, FQGNSA. The CDR3 DNA follows: TGTGCCAGCAGCTTAGCGCCTCAGAGCGGGGAGCTGTTTTTT. It specifies CASSLAPQSGELFF.

The chain links TRBV11-3 to TRBJ1-3; D ambiguous. The length of the CDR3 is 13 residues. Germline V gene data show CDR1 as SGHNT and CDR2 as YENEEA. Trimming removed 0 bases at V and 8 bases at J, with 8 bases between. In DNA form, the CDR3 reads TGTGCCAGCAGCTTAGATCTCGGGCACACCATATATTTT. Encoded protein: CASSLDLGHTIYF. The full variable domain, its missing parts supplied by reference TRBV11-3 and TRBJ1-3, is EAGVVQSPRYKIIEKKQPVAFWCNPISGHNTLYWYLQNLGQGPELLIRYENEEAVDDSQLPKDRFSAERLKGVDSTLKIQPAELGDSAVYLCASSLDLGHTIYFGEGSWLTVV.

The rearrangement uses TRBV6-6 and TRBJ2-7; either TRBD1 or TRBD2 may supply D (5 bases each). The CDR3 totals 13 residues. Germline V gene lookup returns CDR1 MNHNY and CDR2 SVGAGI (reference sequence). V lost 6 bases and J 6 bases, leaving 15 bases between the germline ends. The CDR3 protein is CASRDPGTSEQYF. CDR3 DNA sequence: TGTGCCAGCAGGGACCCGGGGACCTCCGAGCAGTACTTC.

This clone was counted a single time. This CDR3 is CASSMRLAGGNEQYF. The CDR3 DNA reads TGTGCCAGCAGCATGAGACTAGCGGGAGGGAATGAGCAGTACTTC. The V gene is TRBV11-2, the J gene TRBJ2-7; 14 nucleotides match TRBD2. The CDR3 has 15 amino acids. V was clipped by 5 bases and J by 7 bases; unmatched bases: 7. CDR1 is SGHAT and CDR2 is FQNNGV in the germline V gene.

The chain links TRBV19 to TRBJ2-7, with 10 bases identical to TRBD2. J was trimmed by 2 bases and V by 2 bases; bases with no gene match: 0. CDR1 is LNHDA and CDR2 is SQIVND in the germline V gene (reference sequence). This CDR3 region has 14 residues. Written as DNA, the CDR3 is TGTGCCAGTAGTATAACTAGCGGGACCTACGAGCAGTACTTC. Protein sequence: CASSITSGTYEQYF.

This chain joins TRBV18 and TRBJ1-2, with 8 bases lining up with TRBD1. CDR3 length: 16 residues. Germline loops: CDR1 KGHSH, CDR2 LQKENI. Trimming at V came to 0 bases and at J to 4 bases, leaving 7 bases not matched to a gene. The CDR3 DNA is TGTGCCAGCTCACCACCGAGGACAGGGTATGGCTATGGCTACACCTTC. It codes for CASSPPRTGYGYGYTF.

This sequence joins TRBV28 and TRBJ2-7; D is possibly TRBD2 (6 bases). Germline loops: CDR1 MDHEN, CDR2 SYDVKM. The germline V and J ends were trimmed by 3 bases and 4 bases, with 10 bases remaining between them. The length of the CDR3 is 13 residues. The CDR3 region has the DNA TGTGCCAGCAGTTTGGCTAGCGCTTACGAGCAGTACTTC. It encodes CASSLASAYEQYF. Full variable domain (outside the CDR3, taken from reference TRBV28 and TRBJ2-7): DVKVTQSSRYLVKRTGEKVFLECVQDMDHENMFWYRQDPGLGLRLIYFSYDVKMKEKGDIPEGYSVSREKKERFSLILESASTNQTSMYLCASSLASAYEQYFGPGTRLTVT.

The rearrangement joins TRBV5-6 to TRBJ1-2; no clear D gene. With 4 bases removed from V and 4 bases from J, the gap between germline ends came to 11 bases. This CDR3 has 13 residues. Germline CDR1 is SGHDT and CDR2 is YYEEEE. As DNA, the CDR3 is TGTGCCAGCAGCGCAGACCCAGGCTATGGCTACACCTTC. Its translation: CASSADPGYGYTF. Supplemented by reference TRBV5-6 and TRBJ1-2, the full variable domain reads DAGVTQSPTHLIKTRGQQVTLRCSPKSGHDTVSWYQQALGQGPQFIFQYYEEEERQRGNFPDRFSGHQFPNYSSELNVNALLLGDSALYLCASSADPGYGYTFGSGTRLTVV.

The chain is built from TRBV7-8 and TRBJ2-2, with D possibly being TRBD1 (6 bases). The CDR3 consists of 16 residues. With 1 base removed from V and 5 bases from J, the gap between germline ends came to 14 bases. Germline V CDR1 and CDR2: SGHVS, FQNEAQ. The CDR3 region has the DNA TGTGCCAGCAGCTTAGTATCTGGGGGCCCGACCGGGGAGCTGTTTTTT. It is translated as CASSLVSGGPTGELFF. The full variable domain, with the rest looked up from reference TRBV7-8 and TRBJ2-2, is GAGVSQSPRYKVAKRGQDVALRCDPISGHVSLFWYQQALGQGPEFLTYFQNEAQLDKSGLPSDRFFAERPEGSVSTLKIQRTQQEDSAVYLCASSLVSGGPTGELFFGEGSRLTVL.

The chain employs TRBV4-1 and TRBJ1-4; D is undetermined. The germline CDR1 and CDR2 sequences are MGHRA and YSYEKL. This CDR3 contains 15 residues. The V and J ends lost 0 bases and 4 bases respectively, with 9 bases between them. CDR3: CASSQEEGYNEKLFF. The CDR3 DNA sequence: TGCGCCAGCAGCCAAGAGGAGGGTTATAATGAAAAACTGTTTTTT.

This chain connects TRBV6-4 to TRBJ2-6; a weak D match, TRBD1 (6 bases). V was shortened by 3 bases and J by 4 bases, with 19 bases between the two germline ends. CDR1 is MRHNA and CDR2 is SNTAGT in the germline V gene. This CDR3 contains 18 residues. The CDR3 loop reads CASSELGHRYCGANVLTF. CDR3 bases: TGTGCCAGCAGTGAACTGGGACACCGTTACTGCGGGGCCAACGTCCTGACTTTC.

V is TRBV7-2 and J is TRBJ2-2, with 9 bases aligning to TRBD2. Germline V gene data show CDR1 as SGHTA and CDR2 as FQGNSA. The V segment lost 4 bases and the J segment 5 bases; nucleotides outside the gene matches: 8. There are 16 residues in the CDR3. CDR3 sequence reads: CASSWVGTSRTGELFF. The CDR3 DNA is TGTGCCAGCAGCTGGGTAGGGACTAGCAGGACCGGGGAGCTGTTTTTT.

The gene calls are TRBV5-1 and TRBJ1-2; 7 bases match TRBD1. Germline-derived CDR1 and CDR2 are SGHRS and YFSETQ. Trimming at V came to 3 bases and at J to 4 bases, leaving 12 bases not matched to a gene. The length of the CDR3 is 16 residues. As DNA, the CDR3 is TGCGCCAGCAGCTCGAATCCGGGACAGACCCTCTATGGCTACACCTTC. It encodes CASSSNPGQTLYGYTF. Full variable domain (missing parts from reference TRBV5-1 and TRBJ1-2): KAGVTQTPRYLIKTRGQQVTLSCSPISGHRSVSWYQQTPGQGLQFLFEYFSETQRNKGNFPGRFSGRQFSNSRSEMNVSTLELGDSALYLCASSSNPGQTLYGYTFGSGTRLTVV.

This chain joins TRBV6-2 or TRBV6-3 and TRBJ2-5; 12 bases agree with TRBD2. The V gene's germline CDR1 is MNHEY and CDR2 SVGEGT. The CDR3 spans 18 residues. The ends lost 0 bases at V and 5 bases at J; junction bases unmatched: 10. The CDR3 nucleotides read TGTGCCAGCAGTTACTCAACCCTTCGACTAGCGGGGGTGGAGACCCAGTACTTC. It yields the protein CASSYSTLRLAGVETQYF.

This rearrangement joins TRBV21-1 to TRBJ2-5; the D call in the table, TRBD2, was not verified against the DNA. TRBV21-1 is given as a pseudogene. The CDR3 length is 19 residues. CDR3 in amino acids: CASSKKVEISSSLQETQYF. CDR3 bases: TGTGCCAGCAGCAAAAAGGTAGAGATATCTAGCTCCCTCCAAGAGACCCAGTACTTC.